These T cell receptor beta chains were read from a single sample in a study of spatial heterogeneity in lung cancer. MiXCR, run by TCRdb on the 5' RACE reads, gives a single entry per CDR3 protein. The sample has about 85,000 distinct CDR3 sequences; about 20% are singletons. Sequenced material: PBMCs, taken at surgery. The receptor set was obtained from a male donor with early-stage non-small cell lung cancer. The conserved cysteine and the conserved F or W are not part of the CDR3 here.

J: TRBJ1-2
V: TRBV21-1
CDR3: ASSKKLIGAFLGYT

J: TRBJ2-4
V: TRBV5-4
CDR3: ASSWGQRENIQY

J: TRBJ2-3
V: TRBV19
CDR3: ASSIVMLAGGSTDTQY

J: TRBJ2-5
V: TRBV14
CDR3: ASSQEETQY

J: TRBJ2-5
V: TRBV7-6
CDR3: ASSLFVRGQGQETQY

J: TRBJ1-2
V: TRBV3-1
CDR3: ASSQEGGAEGYT

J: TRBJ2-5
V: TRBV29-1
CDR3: SVENGGSETQY

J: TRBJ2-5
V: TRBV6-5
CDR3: ASSLITGFKETQY

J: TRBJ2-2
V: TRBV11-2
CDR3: ASSLDGHNTGELF

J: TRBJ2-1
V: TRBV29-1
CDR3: SVVRGPDEQF

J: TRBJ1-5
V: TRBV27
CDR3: ASSLIGGGISNQPQH

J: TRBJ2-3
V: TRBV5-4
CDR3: ASSSRTGGTDTQY

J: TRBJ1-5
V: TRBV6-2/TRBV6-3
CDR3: ASSARILDQPQH

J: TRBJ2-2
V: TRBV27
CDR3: ASSLIPGANTGELF

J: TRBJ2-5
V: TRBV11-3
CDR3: ASSLNQETQY

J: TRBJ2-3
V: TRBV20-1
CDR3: SASGLALTIGDTQY

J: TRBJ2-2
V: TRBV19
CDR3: ASSLPGPYTGELF

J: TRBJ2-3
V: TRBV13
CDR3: ASSPRSLAGEATDTQY

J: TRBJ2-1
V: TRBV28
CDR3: ASSSLSGGLYNEQF

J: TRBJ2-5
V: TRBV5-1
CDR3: ASSPGIEETQY

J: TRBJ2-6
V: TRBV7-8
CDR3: ASSARGARGANVLT

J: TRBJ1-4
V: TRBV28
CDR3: ASERSGARVTNEKLF

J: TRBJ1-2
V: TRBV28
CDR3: ASSGQTLYGYT

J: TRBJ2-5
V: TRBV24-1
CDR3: ATSGLMRGSGRKETQY

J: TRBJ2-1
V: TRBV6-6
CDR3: ASSYPTRGSSYNEQF

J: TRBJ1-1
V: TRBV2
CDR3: ASTKENTEAF

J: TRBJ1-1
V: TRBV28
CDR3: ASSFATGPNTEAF

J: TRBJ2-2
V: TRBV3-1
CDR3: ASSQEAGAGVATGELF

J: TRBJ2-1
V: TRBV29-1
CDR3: SVERSSYNEQF

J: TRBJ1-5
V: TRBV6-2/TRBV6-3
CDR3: ASSLRRGKMPQH

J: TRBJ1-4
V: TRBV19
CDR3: ASNRGRNEKLF

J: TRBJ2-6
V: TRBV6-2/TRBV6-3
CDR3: ASSSGVGANVLT

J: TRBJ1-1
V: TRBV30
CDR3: AWSRTVNTEAF

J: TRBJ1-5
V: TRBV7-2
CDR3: VSSRDNNQPQH

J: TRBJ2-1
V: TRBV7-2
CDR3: ASTPREQGFGNEQF

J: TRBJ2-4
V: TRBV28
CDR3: ASSMNRGNIQY

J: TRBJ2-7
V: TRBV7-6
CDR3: ASSHDSYEQY

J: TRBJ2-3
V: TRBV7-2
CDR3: ASSPGTVNTQY

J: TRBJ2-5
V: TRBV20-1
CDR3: SGAAGGRGETQY

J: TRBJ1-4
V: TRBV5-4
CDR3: ASSLDPTNEKLF

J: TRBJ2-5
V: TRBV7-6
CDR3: ASSPSGGQETQY